Each of the 3 T cell receptor beta chains below was sequenced from the same sample in a study of blood T cell repertoires in COVID-19. TCRdb keeps only in-frame clones here, not all; method: immunoSEQ multiplex PCR. The sample lists approximately 150,000 clones; about 88% were seen once. Sequencing was carried out using peripheral blood. All receptors derive from a human donor with acute or convalescent COVID-19. The donor label of this sample is uncertain.

The chain employs TRBV5-1 and TRBJ1-2; D is ambiguous. The V end was cut by 2 bases, the J end by 4 bases, with 12 bases between. The CDR3 sequence is 14 residues long. Germline values: CDR1 SGHRS, CDR2 YFSETQ. The CDR3 region is CASSLEGPLYGYTF. The CDR3 DNA follows: TGCGCCAGCAGCTTAGAGGGTCCCCTCTATGGCTACACCTTC.

The chain combines TRBV25-1 with TRBJ1-6, with D possibly being TRBD1 (5 bases). This CDR3 is 13 amino acids long. Trimming stripped 4 bases from V and 13 bases from J, with 14 bases between. The germline CDR1 and CDR2 sequences are MGHDK and SYGVNS. The CDR3 reads CASSVRGGVPLHF. CDR3 coding DNA: TGTGCCAGCAGTGTCCGGGGGGGGGTCCCCCTCCACTTT.

This clone has just a few counts. The chain has TRBV21-1 and TRBJ1-1. TRBV21-1 is reported as a pseudogene. The CDR3 covers 18 residues. CDR3 DNA sequence: TGTGCCAGCAGAGGTGGCAGGGACTTTCCTAGAACAAACACTGAAGCTTTCTTT. This encodes CASRGGRDFPRTNTEAFF.